This T cell receptor (beta chain) was recovered during a study of blood T cell repertoires in COVID-19. As for the study in general: Both acute and convalescent COVID-19 samples were obtained from the United States, Italy and Spain. From T cells, B-cell-depleted T cells, or PBMCs came the material, which was cDNA or gDNA.

Under the authors' procedure: Reference gene primer amplification yielded estimated nucleated cell counts. Libraries were prepared by immunoSEQ multiplex PCR; TCRdb keeps only in-frame clonotypes and omits some of them. Clone size and the V and J calls come from that table; the DNA yielded D and trimming. The sample carries about 36,000 clones, about 90% recorded once. This clonotype was obtained from a man in his sixties with acute or convalescent COVID-19. Material for sequencing was peripheral blood.

The CDR3 loop reads CASSYDTSHYGYTF. CDR3 DNA sequence: TGTGCCAGCAGTTATGACACCTCTCACTATGGCTACACCTTC. The rearrangement links TRBV6-5 to TRBJ1-2; no clear D gene. Germline V gene sequence: CDR1 MNHEY, CDR2 SVGAGI. The CDR3 is 14 amino acids. The ends were cut back, 3 bases at V and 3 bases at J, with 11 bases in the middle.